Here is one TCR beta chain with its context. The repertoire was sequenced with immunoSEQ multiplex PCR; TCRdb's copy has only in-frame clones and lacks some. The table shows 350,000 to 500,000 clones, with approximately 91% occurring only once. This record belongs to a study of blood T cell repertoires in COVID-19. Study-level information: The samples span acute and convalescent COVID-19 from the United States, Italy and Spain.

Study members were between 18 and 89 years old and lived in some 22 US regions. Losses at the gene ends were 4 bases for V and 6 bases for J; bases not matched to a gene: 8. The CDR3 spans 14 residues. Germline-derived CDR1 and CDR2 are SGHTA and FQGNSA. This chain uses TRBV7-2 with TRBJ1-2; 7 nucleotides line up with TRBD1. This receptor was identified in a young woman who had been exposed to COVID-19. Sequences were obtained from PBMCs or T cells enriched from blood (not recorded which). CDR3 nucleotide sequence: TGTGCCAGCAGCTCCGACAGGGTGGGTAATGGCTACACCTTC. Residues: CASSSDRVGNGYTF.